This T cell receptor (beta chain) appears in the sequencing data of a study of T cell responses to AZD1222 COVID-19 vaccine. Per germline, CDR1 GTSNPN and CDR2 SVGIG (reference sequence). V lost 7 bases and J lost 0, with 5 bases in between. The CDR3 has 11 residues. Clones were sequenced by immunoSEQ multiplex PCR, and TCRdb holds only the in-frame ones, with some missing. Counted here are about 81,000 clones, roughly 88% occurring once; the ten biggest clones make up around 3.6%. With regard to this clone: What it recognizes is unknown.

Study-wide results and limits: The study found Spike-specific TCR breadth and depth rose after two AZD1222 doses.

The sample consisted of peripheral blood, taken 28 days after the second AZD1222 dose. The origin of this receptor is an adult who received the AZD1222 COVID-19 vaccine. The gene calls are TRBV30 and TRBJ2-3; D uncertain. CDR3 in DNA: TGTGCCTCCTTCAGCACAGATACGCAGTATTTT. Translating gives CASFSTDTQYF.